This entry lists 32 T cell receptor beta chains sequenced from one sample in a study of T cell changes during pregnancy in multiple sclerosis. Here immunoSEQ multiplex PCR was the method, and the copy in TCRdb shows in-frame clones only, minus some. The table lists around 67,000 clones, 92% of them singletons. Specimen: peripheral blood, collected in the first trimester of pregnancy. The receptors were gathered from a female donor with multiple sclerosis, enrolled in a pregnancy study.

CDR3 amino acids: CASSQDRGTSGITDTQYF. The DNA for the CDR3 is TGCGCCAGCAGCCAAGATCGGGGGACTAGCGGAATCACAGATACGCAGTATTTT. The V gene is TRBV4-3, the J gene TRBJ2-3; 11 positions agree with TRBD2. CDR3 length equals 18 residues. The ends lost 0 bases at V and 2 bases at J; junction bases unmatched: 7. From germline, CDR1 is LGHNA and CDR2 YSLEER.

The genes are TRBV11-1 and TRBJ2-7; D gene unclear. CDR3 size: 16 residues. Germline V gene lookup returns CDR1 SGHAT and CDR2 FQDESV (reference sequence). The V end lost 5 bases, the J end lost 4 bases, and 21 bases lay between the germline ends. The CDR3 DNA reads TGTGCCAGCAGCACCGGCGATACCCTTGTGACTTACGAGCAGTACTTC. It specifies CASSTGDTLVTYEQYF.

CDR3 sequence reads: CASSPRVQREMVWAKNIQYF. CDR3 in DNA: TGCGCCAGCAGCCCTCGGGTTCAGCGGGAGATGGTTTGGGCTAAAAACATTCAGTACTTC. The chain couples TRBV5-1 to TRBJ2-4; 8 nucleotides agree with TRBD2. J lost 4 bases, V lost 4 bases, and 22 bases had no gene match. Germline V gene sequence: CDR1 SGHRS, CDR2 YFSETQ. This CDR3 has 20 residues.

This clone was seen only once. The J gene is TRBJ1-1, the V gene TRBV20-1, with D uncertain. Per the germline V gene, CDR1 is DFQATT and CDR2 is SNEGSKA (reference sequence). The CDR3 consists of 11 residues. Trimming stripped 7 bases from V and 0 bases from J, with 6 bases between. CDR3 sequence reads: CSVAVNTEAFF. CDR3 sequence (DNA): TGCAGTGTCGCGGTGAACACTGAAGCTTTCTTT.

The V call is TRBV10-3, the J call TRBJ1-3, with a tentative D call TRBD1 (5 bases). Germline lookup yields CDR1 ENHRY and CDR2 SYGVKD. The V and J ends lost 3 bases and 0 bases respectively, with 12 bases between them. CDR3 size: 16 residues. In DNA form, the CDR3 reads TGTGCCATCAGTGATCCTGGACAAGCCTCTGGAAACACCATATATTTT. It specifies CAISDPGQASGNTIYF.

V gene TRBV4-3 combines with J gene TRBJ2-3; 10 nucleotides match TRBD2. The CDR3 is made up of 17 amino acids. Germline CDR1 LGHNA, CDR2 YSLEER. The ends lost 0 bases at V and 2 bases at J; junction bases unmatched: 5. CDR3 nucleotide sequence: TGCGCCAGCAGCCAAGATAGCGGACTAGCGGCCACAGATACGCAGTATTTT. Translated: CASSQDSGLAATDTQYF.

This chain uses TRBV29-1 with TRBJ2-1, with TRBD2 matching 11 bases. J gave up 6 bases and V 8 bases, and 3 bases lay outside the gene matches. The CDR3 has 12 residues. CDR1 is SQVTM, CDR2 ANQGSEA, per germline. The CDR3 sequence: CSTGLAGNEQFF. The CDR3 nucleotides read TGCAGCACCGGACTAGCGGGCAATGAGCAGTTCTTC.

This clone has a single count. The rearrangement links TRBV25-1 to TRBJ2-1, with a tentative D call TRBD2 (5 bases). Trimming pared 5 bases from V and 8 bases from J, leaving 16 bases between. CDR1 and CDR2 (germline): MGHDK, SYGVNS. CDR3 length: 14 amino acids. The CDR3 here is CASSYSAGTYEQFF. The CDR3 DNA is TGTGCCAGCAGTTATAGCGCCGGAACGTATGAGCAGTTCTTC.

The V and J genes are TRBV29-1 and TRBJ2-5; D may be TRBD1 (6 bases). Germline V CDR1 and CDR2: SQVTM, ANQGSEA. Trimming took off 4 bases at V and 1 base at J, with 7 bases between the two ends. This CDR3 region has 12 residues. CDR3: CSVAQGQETQYF. The CDR3 coding sequence is TGCAGCGTTGCACAGGGCCAAGAGACCCAGTACTTC.

This chain uses TRBV18 with TRBJ1-4; 10 bases line up with TRBD1. CDR3 size: 15 residues. Trimming at V came to 3 bases and at J to 6 bases, leaving 4 bases not matched to a gene. The germline CDR1 and CDR2 sequences are KGHSH and LQKENI. CDR3 nucleotides: TGTGCCAGCTCACCGACCGGGACAGGGGATGAAAAACTGTTTTTT. It codes for CASSPTGTGDEKLFF.

The chain couples TRBV30 to TRBJ2-7; TRBD2 agrees at 9 bases. The CDR3 extends over 12 amino acids. J gave up 12 bases and V 5 bases, and 11 bases lay outside the gene matches. Germline-derived CDR1 and CDR2 are GTSNPN and SVGIG (reference sequence). The chain's CDR3 is CAWVTVAGAMYF. The CDR3, as DNA: TGTGCCTGGGTGACGGTAGCGGGAGCCATGTACTTC.

The rearrangement links TRBV7-6 to TRBJ2-1; 10 positions agree with TRBD2. Germline assignment: CDR1 SGHVS and CDR2 FNYEAQ. The V and J ends lost 3 bases and 0 bases, in that order; junction bases with no gene match: 2. CDR3 size: 16 residues. CDR3 protein: CASSFPSGSSYNEQFF. DNA of the CDR3: TGTGCCAGCAGCTTCCCTAGCGGGAGCTCCTACAATGAGCAGTTCTTC.

The chain recombines TRBV6-5 with TRBJ2-4; a weak D match, TRBD2 (7 bases). V was clipped by 4 bases and J by 1 base, with 14 bases between them. This CDR3 spans 16 amino acids. Germline V lookup: CDR1 MNHEY, CDR2 SVGAGI. The CDR3 DNA sequence: TGTGCCAGCAGTTTAAGCAGGGGAGGGGCCAAAAACATTCAGTACTTC. It is translated as CASSLSRGGAKNIQYF.

The V gene is TRBV4-2, the J gene TRBJ2-5; 10 bases line up with TRBD2. There are 16 residues in the CDR3. Losses at the gene ends were 6 bases for V and 2 bases for J; bases not matched to a gene: 9. The V gene's germline CDR1 is LGHNA and CDR2 YNFKEQ. This CDR3 is CASRRTSGETQETQYF. As DNA, the CDR3 is TGTGCCAGCAGACGTACTAGCGGGGAGACACAAGAGACCCAGTACTTC.

The V and J genes are TRBV5-6 and TRBJ2-7, with 7 nucleotides matching TRBD2. J lost 5 bases, V lost 1 base, and 9 bases had no gene match. CDR3 length equals 15 residues. Germline V gene data show CDR1 as SGHDT and CDR2 as YYEEEE. In DNA, the CDR3 is TGTGCCAGCAGCTTGCTTCGTGGGAGGGCCGACGAGCAGTACTTC. This encodes CASSLLRGRADEQYF.

Concerning this clone itself: A read error may produce the germline difference seen at one junction end. For the CDR3, the DNA is TGTGCCAGCAGCCGACACAGGGACGGGCCCTACGATGAGCAGTTCTTC. Amino acids: CASSRHRDGPYDEQFF. The chain has TRBV4-2 and TRBJ2-1; TRBD1 is a possible D gene (6 bases). CDR1 LGHNA and CDR2 YNFKEQ come from the germline V gene. CDR3 length: 16 amino acids.

The chain has TRBV5-3 and TRBJ2-1; TRBD2 aligns across 15 bases. TRBV5-3 is sorted into the ORF group, with uncertain function. V shed 7 bases, J shed 4 bases, and the junction held 18 bases outside the gene matches. The CDR3 sequence is 20 residues long. CDR3 nucleotides: TGTGCCAGATTCTGGAGGACTAGCGGGAGGGCCTTCCTTTTATACAATGAGCAGTTCTTC. Protein sequence: CARFWRTSGRAFLLYNEQFF.

The chain links TRBV9 to TRBJ2-7; possibly TRBD1 for D (6 bases). Trimming removed 6 bases from V and 0 bases from J, with 13 bases in between. Per the germline V gene, CDR1 is SGDLS and CDR2 is YYNGEE. The CDR3 loop spans 14 amino acids. CDR3 DNA sequence: TGTGCCAGCACCAGGACAGCGAGCTCCTACGAGCAGTACTTC. Protein: CASTRTASSYEQYF. The full variable domain, rest sourced from reference TRBV9 and TRBJ2-7, is DSGVTQTPKHLITATGQRVTLRCSPRSGDLSVYWYQQSLDQGLQFLIQYYNGEERAKGNILERFSAQQFPDLHSELNLSSLELGDSALYFCASTRTASSYEQYFGPGTRLTVT.

This chain uses TRBV29-1 with TRBJ1-2, with no clear D. From germline, CDR1 is SQVTM and CDR2 ANQGSEA. With 3 bases removed from V and 5 bases from J, the gap between germline ends came to 22 bases. The CDR3 covers 16 residues. The CDR3 here is CSVEERVVGRNYGYTF. The CDR3 coding sequence is TGCAGCGTTGAGGAGCGAGTGGTCGGGAGAAATTATGGCTACACCTTC.

This chain uses TRBV11-3 with TRBJ2-5; 9 bases fit TRBD1. From germline, CDR1 is SGHNT and CDR2 YENEEA. V dropped 5 bases and J dropped 5; count of bases not matched to a gene: 6. The CDR3 sequence is 14 residues long. The CDR3 DNA sequence: TGTGCCAGCAGCATGACAGGGGGTAGTGAGACCCAGTACTTC. Its protein product is CASSMTGGSETQYF.

This sequence joins TRBV7-2 and TRBJ2-3; no reliable D call. V lost 1 base, J lost 5 bases, and 16 bases lay in between. CDR1 is SGHTA and CDR2 is FQGNSA in the germline V gene. This CDR3 has 16 amino acids. The chain's CDR3 is CASSLGFTSLGDTQYF. The DNA of the CDR3 is TGTGCCAGCAGCTTAGGGTTCACTTCCCTAGGAGATACGCAGTATTTT.

This chain connects TRBV9 to TRBJ1-1; possible D gene TRBD1, 5 bases. V shed 3 bases and J shed 1 base, with 13 bases lying between them. This CDR3 has 15 amino acids. Germline CDR1 and CDR2: SGDLS and YYNGEE. CDR3 residues: CASSGGRKSNTEAFF. CDR3 in DNA: TGTGCCAGCAGCGGGGGCAGAAAATCGAACACTGAAGCTTTCTTT.

This chain joins TRBV6-4 and TRBJ2-3; D is unresolved. This CDR3 comprises 15 residues. Trimming took off 0 bases at V and 2 bases at J, with 9 bases between the two ends. Germline lookup yields CDR1 MRHNA and CDR2 SNTAGT. The CDR3 DNA sequence: TGTGCCAGCAGTGACTCGACACGAGACACAGATACGCAGTATTTT. Its translation is CASSDSTRDTDTQYF.

This chain connects TRBV6-1 to TRBJ2-7; 12 bases are a match to TRBD2. CDR3 length: 15 residues. Losses at the gene ends were 8 bases for V and 4 bases for J; bases not matched to a gene: 9. Germline CDR1 MNHNS, CDR2 SASEGT. CDR3 residues: CASLSGTSGLYEQYF. The CDR3 DNA reads TGTGCCAGCTTATCCGGGACTAGCGGGTTATACGAGCAGTACTTC.

The V call is TRBV19, the J call TRBJ2-5; 8 bases fit TRBD2. Unmatched junction bases numbered 11, after V lost 5 bases and J lost 3 bases. There are 16 residues in the CDR3. Germline V CDR1 and CDR2: LNHDA, SQIVND (reference sequence). For the CDR3, the DNA is TGTGCCAGTAGTTCCTTCGGAGCGGGAGTTAAAGAGACCCAGTACTTC. It yields the protein CASSSFGAGVKETQYF.

The genes are TRBV5-4 and TRBJ2-3, with 7 bases fitting TRBD2. V lost 0 bases, J lost 1 base, and 2 bases stayed unmatched. Germline CDR1 is SGHNT and CDR2 is YYREEE (reference sequence). There are 15 residues in the CDR3. The CDR3 is CASSLAGRGTDTQYF. DNA for the CDR3: TGTGCCAGCAGCTTGGCAGGGAGGGGCACAGATACGCAGTATTTT.

The table lists this clone with a few counts. A junction end diverges from the germline sequence, so it may reflect a read error. The chain recombines TRBV7-3 with TRBJ2-3; no clear D. The CDR3 runs 14 residues. Germline V gene lookup returns CDR1 SGHTA and CDR2 FQGTGA. CDR3 protein: CASSLTPRQDTQYF. For the CDR3, the DNA is TGTGCCAGCAGCCTAACCCCACGCCAGGATACGCAGTATTTT.

The chain links TRBV5-6 to TRBJ1-3; D is uncertain. CDR1 SGHDT and CDR2 YYEEEE come from the germline V gene. CDR3 length: 13 amino acids. Trimming took off 4 bases at V and 4 bases at J, with 9 bases between the two ends. CDR3 sequence (DNA): TGTGCCAGCAGCCCACCTCTAGGAAACACCATATATTTT. Translated: CASSPPLGNTIYF.

The CDR3 region has the DNA TGCGCCAGCAGCCAAGGCGACAGGGCTGGGGCCAACGTCCTGACTTTC. As protein: CASSQGDRAGANVLTF. This chain links TRBV4-3 with TRBJ2-6; 7 bases are shared with TRBD1. The junction had 2 bases not matched to a gene; V was cut back by 1 base and J by 2 bases. This CDR3 is 16 amino acids long. Germline V CDR1 and CDR2: LGHNA, YSLEER.

The rearrangement joins TRBV6-4 to TRBJ2-2; 11 bases line up with TRBD2. Germline CDR1 is MRHNA and CDR2 is SNTAGT. The CDR3 totals 16 residues. The J segment lost 4 bases and the V segment lost 2 bases, leaving 3 bases of the junction unmatched. The CDR3 sequence is CASSDTSGSSTGELFF. The CDR3 nucleotides are TGTGCCAGCAGTGACACTAGCGGGAGTAGCACCGGGGAGCTGTTTTTT.

The chain is built from TRBV6-1 and TRBJ1-2; 9 nucleotides align to TRBD1. Unmatched junction bases numbered 4, after V lost 4 bases and J lost 4 bases. The CDR3 length is 14 residues. The germline V gene encodes CDR1 MNHNS and CDR2 SASEGT. Here the CDR3 DNA reads TGTGCCAGCAGTGCCAACAGGGGGCGCTATGGCTACACCTTC. It translates to CASSANRGRYGYTF.

This sequence joins TRBV27 and TRBJ2-4, with a tentative D call TRBD1 (5 bases). V lost 1 base and J 5 bases, leaving 9 bases between the germline ends. Germline V gene sequence: CDR1 MNHEY, CDR2 SMNVEV (reference sequence). CDR3 length: 14 residues. The CDR3 sequence: CASSLFGRENIQYF. In nucleotides, the CDR3 is TGTGCCAGCAGTTTATTCGGCAGGGAAAACATTCAGTACTTC.